A single count supports the clone carrying this T cell receptor beta chain. The sample is drawn from a study of blood T cell repertoires in COVID-19. V was pared by 6 bases and J by 3 bases, with 18 bases between. CDR3 size: 15 residues. The germline gives CDR1 MNHEY, CDR2 SMNVEV (reference sequence). As processed by the authors: It was from reference gene primer amplification that nucleated cell counts were estimated. The data were produced by immunoSEQ multiplex PCR, yet TCRdb's version contains in-frame clones alone and is incomplete. That table gives V, J and clone size, and the DNA gave D and trimming. This table has some 240,000 clones, approximately 85% appearing once.

Sequencing was performed on peripheral blood. The source is a woman in her sixties or seventies with active or convalescent COVID-19. The chain joins TRBV27 to TRBJ2-7, with D possibly matching TRBD1 (6 bases). CDR3 sequence reads: CASSRTPGHFYEQYF. CDR3 coding DNA: TGTGCCAGCAGCCGAACCCCGGGACACTTCTACGAGCAGTACTTC.